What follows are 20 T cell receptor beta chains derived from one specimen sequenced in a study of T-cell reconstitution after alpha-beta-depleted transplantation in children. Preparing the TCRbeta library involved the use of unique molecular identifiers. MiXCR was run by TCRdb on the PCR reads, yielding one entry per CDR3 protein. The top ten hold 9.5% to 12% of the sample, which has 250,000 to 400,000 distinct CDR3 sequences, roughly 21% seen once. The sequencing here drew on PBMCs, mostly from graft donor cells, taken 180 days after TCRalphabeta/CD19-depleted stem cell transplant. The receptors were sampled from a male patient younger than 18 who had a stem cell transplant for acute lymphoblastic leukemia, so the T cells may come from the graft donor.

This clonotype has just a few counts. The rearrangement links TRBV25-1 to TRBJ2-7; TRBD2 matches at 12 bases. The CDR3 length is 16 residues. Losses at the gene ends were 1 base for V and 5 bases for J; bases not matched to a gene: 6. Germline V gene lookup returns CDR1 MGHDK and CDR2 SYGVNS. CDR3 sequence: CASSEFRTSGTDEQYF. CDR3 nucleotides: TGTGCCAGCAGTGAATTTCGGACTAGCGGGACGGACGAGCAGTACTTC.

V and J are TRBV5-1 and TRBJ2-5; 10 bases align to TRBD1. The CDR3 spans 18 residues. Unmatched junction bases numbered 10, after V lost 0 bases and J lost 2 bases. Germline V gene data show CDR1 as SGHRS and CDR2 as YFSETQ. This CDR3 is CASSLVGTGAPLQETQYF. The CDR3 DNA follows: TGCGCCAGCAGCTTGGTAGGGACAGGGGCCCCGCTGCAAGAGACCCAGTACTTC. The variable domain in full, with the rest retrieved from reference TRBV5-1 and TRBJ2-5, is KAGVTQTPRYLIKTRGQQVTLSCSPISGHRSVSWYQQTPGQGLQFLFEYFSETQRNKGNFPGRFSGRQFSNSRSEMNVSTLELGDSALYLCASSLVGTGAPLQETQYFGPGTRLLVL.

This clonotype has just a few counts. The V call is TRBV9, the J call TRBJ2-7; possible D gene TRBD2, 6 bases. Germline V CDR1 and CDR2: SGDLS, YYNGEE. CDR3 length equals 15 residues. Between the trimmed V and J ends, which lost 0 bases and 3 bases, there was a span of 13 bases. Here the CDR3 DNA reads TGTGCCAGCAGCGTAGGTCTGGAGGGGATCTACGAGCAGTACTTC. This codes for CASSVGLEGIYEQYF.

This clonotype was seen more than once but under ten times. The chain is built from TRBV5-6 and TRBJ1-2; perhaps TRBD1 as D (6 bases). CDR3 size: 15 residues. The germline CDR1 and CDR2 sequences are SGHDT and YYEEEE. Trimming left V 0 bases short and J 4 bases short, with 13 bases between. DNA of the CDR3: TGTGCCAGCAGCTTGGGTACAGGGTCAATCTATGGCTACACCTTC. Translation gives CASSLGTGSIYGYTF.

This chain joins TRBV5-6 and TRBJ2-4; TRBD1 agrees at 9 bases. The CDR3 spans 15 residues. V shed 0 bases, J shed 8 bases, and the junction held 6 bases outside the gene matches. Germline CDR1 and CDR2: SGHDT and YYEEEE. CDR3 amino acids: CASSLGTGAGDIQYF. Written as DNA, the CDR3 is TGTGCCAGCAGCTTGGGGACAGGGGCGGGGGACATTCAGTACTTC.

The CDR3 nucleotides are TGCGCCAGCAGCTTTGGACTAGCGGGAGTTCGACTCCCATACAATGAGCAGTTCTTC. Its protein is CASSFGLAGVRLPYNEQFF. The V gene is TRBV5-1, the J gene TRBJ2-1; TRBD2 aligns across 13 bases. The CDR3 spans 19 residues. V was clipped by 2 bases and J by 4 bases; unmatched bases: 12. Looked up from germline, CDR1 is SGHRS and CDR2 is YFSETQ.

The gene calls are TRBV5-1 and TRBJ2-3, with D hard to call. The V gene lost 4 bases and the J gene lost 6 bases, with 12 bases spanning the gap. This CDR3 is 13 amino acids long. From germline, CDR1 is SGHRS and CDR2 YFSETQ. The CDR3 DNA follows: TGCGCCAGCAGCCGTGTTACCACGGATACGCAGTATTTT. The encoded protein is CASSRVTTDTQYF. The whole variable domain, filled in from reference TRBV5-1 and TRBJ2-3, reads KAGVTQTPRYLIKTRGQQVTLSCSPISGHRSVSWYQQTPGQGLQFLFEYFSETQRNKGNFPGRFSGRQFSNSRSEMNVSTLELGDSALYLCASSRVTTDTQYFGPGTRLTVL.

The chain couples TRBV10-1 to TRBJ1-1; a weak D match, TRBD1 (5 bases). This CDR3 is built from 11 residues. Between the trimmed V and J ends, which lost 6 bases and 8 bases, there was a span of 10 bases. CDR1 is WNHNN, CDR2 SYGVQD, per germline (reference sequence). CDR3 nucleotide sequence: TGCGCCAGCAGCGAAGGGACCGAAGCTTTCTTT. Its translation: CASSEGTEAFF.

CDR3 residues: CASSPPRGRRTDTQYF. The CDR3 DNA follows: TGTGCCAGCTCACCGCCTCGAGGAAGACGCACAGATACGCAGTATTTT. V is TRBV18 and J is TRBJ2-3; D gene unclear. V was pared by 3 bases and J by 1 base, with 14 bases between. CDR1 and CDR2 from the germline V gene are KGHSH and LQKENI. CDR3 size: 16 residues.

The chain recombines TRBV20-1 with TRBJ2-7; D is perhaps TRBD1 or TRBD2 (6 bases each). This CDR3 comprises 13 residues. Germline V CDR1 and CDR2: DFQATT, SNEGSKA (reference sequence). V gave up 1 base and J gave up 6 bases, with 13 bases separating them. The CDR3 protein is CSARAAGGGEQYF. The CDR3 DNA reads TGCAGTGCTAGAGCGGCAGGAGGGGGCGAGCAGTACTTC.

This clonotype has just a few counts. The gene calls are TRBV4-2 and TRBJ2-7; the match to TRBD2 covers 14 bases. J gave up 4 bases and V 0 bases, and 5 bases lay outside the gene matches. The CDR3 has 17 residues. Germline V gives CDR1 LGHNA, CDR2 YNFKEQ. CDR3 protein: CASSQEGTSGSTYEQYF. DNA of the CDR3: TGTGCCAGCAGCCAAGAAGGGACTAGCGGGAGTACGTACGAGCAGTACTTC.

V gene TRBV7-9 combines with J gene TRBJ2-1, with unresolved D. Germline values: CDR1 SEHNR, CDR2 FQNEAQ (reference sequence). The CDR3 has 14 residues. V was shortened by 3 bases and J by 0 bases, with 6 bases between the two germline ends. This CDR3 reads CASSFAFSYNEQFF. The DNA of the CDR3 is TGTGCCAGCAGCTTTGCCTTCTCCTACAATGAGCAGTTCTTC.

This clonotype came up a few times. This CDR3 is CASSSGTSGSETQYF. For the CDR3, the DNA is TGTGCCAGCAGTTCCGGGACTAGCGGGAGCGAGACCCAGTACTTC. The V gene is TRBV12-3 or TRBV12-4, the J gene TRBJ2-5; 14 bases match TRBD2. The CDR3 covers 15 residues. The V segment lost 4 bases and the J segment 5 bases; nucleotides outside the gene matches: 3.

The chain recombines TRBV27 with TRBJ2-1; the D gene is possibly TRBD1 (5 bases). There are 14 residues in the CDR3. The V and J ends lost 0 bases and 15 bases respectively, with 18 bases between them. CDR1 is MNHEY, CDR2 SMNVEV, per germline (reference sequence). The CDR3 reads CASSLSATWGRSFF. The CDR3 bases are TGTGCCAGCAGTTTATCCGCGACGTGGGGCCGGTCGTTCTTC.

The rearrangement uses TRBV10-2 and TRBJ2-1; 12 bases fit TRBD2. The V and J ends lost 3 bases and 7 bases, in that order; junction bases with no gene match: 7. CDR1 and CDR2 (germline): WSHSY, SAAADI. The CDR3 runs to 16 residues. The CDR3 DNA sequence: TGCGCCAGCAGTGAAACGACTAGCGGGAGTGGGAATGAGCAGTTCTTC. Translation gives CASSETTSGSGNEQFF.

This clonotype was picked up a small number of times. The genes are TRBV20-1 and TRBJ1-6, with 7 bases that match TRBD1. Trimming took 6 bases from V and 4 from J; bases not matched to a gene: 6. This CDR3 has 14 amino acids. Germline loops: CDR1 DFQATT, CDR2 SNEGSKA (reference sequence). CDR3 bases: TGCAGTGCACGGACAGGAATTTATAATTCACCCCTCCACTTT. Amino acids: CSARTGIYNSPLHF.

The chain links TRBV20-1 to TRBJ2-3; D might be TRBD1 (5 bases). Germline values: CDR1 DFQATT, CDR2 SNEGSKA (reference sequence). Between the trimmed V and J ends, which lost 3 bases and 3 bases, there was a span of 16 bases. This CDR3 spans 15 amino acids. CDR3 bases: TGCAGTGCTAGTACCCAGGGAACCAGGACAGATACGCAGTATTTT. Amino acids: CSASTQGTRTDTQYF.

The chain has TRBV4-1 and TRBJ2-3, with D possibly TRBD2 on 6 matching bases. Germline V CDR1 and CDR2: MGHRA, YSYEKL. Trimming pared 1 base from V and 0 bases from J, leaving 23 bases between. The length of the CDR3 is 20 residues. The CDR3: CASSQVGGGSPVLSTDTQYF. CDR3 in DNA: TGCGCCAGCAGCCAAGTTGGGGGAGGCTCCCCCGTCTTAAGCACAGATACGCAGTATTTT.

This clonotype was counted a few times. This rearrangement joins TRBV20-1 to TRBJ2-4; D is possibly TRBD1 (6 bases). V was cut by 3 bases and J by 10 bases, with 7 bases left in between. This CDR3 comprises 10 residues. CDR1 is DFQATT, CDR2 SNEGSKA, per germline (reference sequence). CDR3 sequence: CSARGAIQYF. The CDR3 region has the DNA TGCAGTGCTAGGGGGGCGATTCAGTACTTC.

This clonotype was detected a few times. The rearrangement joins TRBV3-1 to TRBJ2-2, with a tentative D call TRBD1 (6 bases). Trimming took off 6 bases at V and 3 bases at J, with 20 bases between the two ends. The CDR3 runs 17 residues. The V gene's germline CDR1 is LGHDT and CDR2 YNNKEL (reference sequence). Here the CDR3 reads CASSQSPRQAYTGELFF. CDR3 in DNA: TGTGCCAGCAGTCAATCCCCTAGACAGGCGTACACCGGGGAGCTGTTTTTT.